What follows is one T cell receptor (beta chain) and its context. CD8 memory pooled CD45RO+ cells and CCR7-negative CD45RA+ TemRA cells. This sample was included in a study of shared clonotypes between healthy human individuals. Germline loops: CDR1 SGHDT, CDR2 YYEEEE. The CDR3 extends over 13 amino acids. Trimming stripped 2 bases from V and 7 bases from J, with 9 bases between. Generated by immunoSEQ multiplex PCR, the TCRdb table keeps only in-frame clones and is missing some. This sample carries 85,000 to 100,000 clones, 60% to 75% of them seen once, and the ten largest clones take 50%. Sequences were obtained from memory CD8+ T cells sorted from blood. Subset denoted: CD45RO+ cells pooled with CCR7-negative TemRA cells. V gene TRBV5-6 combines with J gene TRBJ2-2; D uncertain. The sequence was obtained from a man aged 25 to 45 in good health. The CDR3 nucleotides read TGTGCCAGCAGCTTCACCTGGATCGGGGAGCTGTTTTTT. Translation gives CASSFTWIGELFF. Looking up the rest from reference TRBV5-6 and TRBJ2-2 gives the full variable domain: DAGVTQSPTHLIKTRGQQVTLRCSPKSGHDTVSWYQQALGQGPQFIFQYYEEEERQRGNFPDRFSGHQFPNYSSELNVNALLLGDSALYLCASSFTWIGELFFGEGSRLTVL.